This TCR beta chain comes out of a study of CD8 T cells in Susac syndrome. Reverse transcription of about 0.45 to 1 ug RNA was performed with random hexamers. immunoSEQ multiplex PCR amplified TCR beta CDR3 across 54 Vbeta, 13 Jbeta. One entry per CDR3 protein, called by TCRdb with MiXCR from the immunoSEQ multiplex PCR reads. The sample records approximately 190,000 distinct CDR3 sequences, roughly 95% being singletons. This receptor was taken from a human donor with Susac syndrome. Sequencing was done on a sample of CD4+ T cells from PBMCs.

The CDR3 DNA reads TGTGCCAGCAGCCCCGGTCCCTTACTCCTTCCCCACACTGAAGCTTTCTTT. Residues: CASSPGPLLLPHTEAFF. The chain carries TRBV9 and TRBJ1-1; no clear D. Trimming took off 4 bases at V and 3 bases at J, with 22 bases between the two ends. The CDR3 is 17 residues long. The V gene's germline CDR1 is SGDLS and CDR2 YYNGEE.